This TCR beta chain was captured by sequencing in a study of blood T cells in healthy people across ages. The use of a sample-barcoded 5' primer and a J-beta primer mix characterized a second PCR of about 6 to 12 cycles. In TCRdb, the 5' RACE reads were re-called with MiXCR into one record per CDR3 protein. Found here are 750,000 or so distinct CDR3 sequences, roughly 25% of them singletons; the top ten hold under 10%. This CDR3 has 13 residues. Germline lookup yields CDR1 DFQATT and CDR2 SNEGSKA (reference sequence). With 1 base clipped from V and 4 bases from J, the junction kept 3 bases outside the gene matches. This sample was shared with a second study, whose subject was T cells of mothers and their children.

This clonotype was sampled from a boy between 5 and 17 years old in good health. This chain joins TRBV20-1 and TRBJ1-2; 7 positions match TRBD1. The sequencing sample was made of blood. CDR3 sequence (DNA): TGCAGTGCTAGAGCAGGGGGGGCCTATGGCTACACCTTC. Protein sequence: CSARAGGAYGYTF.